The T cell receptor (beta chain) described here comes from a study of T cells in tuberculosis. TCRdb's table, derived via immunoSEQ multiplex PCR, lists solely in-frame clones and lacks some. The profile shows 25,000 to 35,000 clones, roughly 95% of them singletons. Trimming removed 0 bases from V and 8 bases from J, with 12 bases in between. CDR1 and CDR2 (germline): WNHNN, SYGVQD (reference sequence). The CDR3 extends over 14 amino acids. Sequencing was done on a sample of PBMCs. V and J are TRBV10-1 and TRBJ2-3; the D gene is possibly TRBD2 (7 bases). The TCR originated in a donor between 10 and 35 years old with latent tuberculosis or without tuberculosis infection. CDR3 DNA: TGCGCCAGCAGTGAGTCGGGGGGGGCCGCTACGCAGTATTTT. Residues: CASSESGGAATQYF.